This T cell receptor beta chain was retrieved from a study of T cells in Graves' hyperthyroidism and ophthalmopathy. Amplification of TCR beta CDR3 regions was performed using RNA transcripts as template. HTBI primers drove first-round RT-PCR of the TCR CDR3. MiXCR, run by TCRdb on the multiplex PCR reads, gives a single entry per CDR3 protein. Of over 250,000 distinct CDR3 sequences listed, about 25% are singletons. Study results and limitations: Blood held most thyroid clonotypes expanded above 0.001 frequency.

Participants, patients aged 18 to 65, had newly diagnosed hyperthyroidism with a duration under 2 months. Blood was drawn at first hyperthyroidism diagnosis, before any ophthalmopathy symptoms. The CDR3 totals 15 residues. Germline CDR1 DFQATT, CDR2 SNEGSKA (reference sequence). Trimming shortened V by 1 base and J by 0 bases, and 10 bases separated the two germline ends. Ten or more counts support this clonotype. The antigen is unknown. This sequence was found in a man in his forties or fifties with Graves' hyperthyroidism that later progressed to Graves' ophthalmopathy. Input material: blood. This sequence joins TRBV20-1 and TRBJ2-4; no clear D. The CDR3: CSARVAGIAKNIQYF. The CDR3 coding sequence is TGCAGTGCTAGAGTGGCCGGAATAGCCAAAAACATTCAGTACTTC.